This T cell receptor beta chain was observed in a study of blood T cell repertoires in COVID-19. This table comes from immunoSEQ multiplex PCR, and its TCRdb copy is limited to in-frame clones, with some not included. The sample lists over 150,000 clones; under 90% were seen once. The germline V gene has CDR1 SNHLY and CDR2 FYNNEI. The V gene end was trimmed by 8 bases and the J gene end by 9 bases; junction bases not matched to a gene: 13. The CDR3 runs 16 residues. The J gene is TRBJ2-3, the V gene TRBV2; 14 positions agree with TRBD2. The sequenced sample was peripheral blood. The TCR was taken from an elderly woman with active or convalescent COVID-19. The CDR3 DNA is TGTGCCAGCGAAAAGACTAGCGGGAGGGGCGGAGGCACGCAGTATTTT. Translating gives CASEKTSGRGGGTQYF. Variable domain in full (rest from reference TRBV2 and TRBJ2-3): EPEVTQTPSHQVTQMGQEVILRCVPISNHLYFYWYRQILGQKVEFLVSFYNNEISEKSEIFDDQFSVERPDGSNFTLKIRSTKLEDSAMYFCASEKTSGRGGGTQYFGPGTRLTVL.